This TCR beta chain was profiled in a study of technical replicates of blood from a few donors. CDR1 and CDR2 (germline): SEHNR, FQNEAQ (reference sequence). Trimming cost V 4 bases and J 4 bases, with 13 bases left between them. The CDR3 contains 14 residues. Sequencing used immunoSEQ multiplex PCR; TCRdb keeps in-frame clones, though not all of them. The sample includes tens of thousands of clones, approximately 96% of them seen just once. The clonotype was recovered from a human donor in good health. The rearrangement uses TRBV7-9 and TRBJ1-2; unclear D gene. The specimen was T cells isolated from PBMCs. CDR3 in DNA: TGTGCCAGCAGCTCCACCACGGTTGGCTATGGCTACACCTTC. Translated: CASSSTTVGYGYTF.